A single sample is the source of the 2 T cell receptor beta chains below, sequenced in a study of OX40 agonist ivuxolimab in advanced cancers. Profiled with immunoSEQ multiplex PCR; TCRdb holds only in-frame clones, not every one. Of about 63,000 clones in the sample, about 88% were seen once. The specimen was CD4+ or CD8+ T cells sorted from blood, collected in a trial of the OX40 agonist ivuxolimab. These receptors were obtained from an adult with an advanced solid tumor such as melanoma, head and neck, liver or kidney cancer.

J is TRBJ1-1 and V is TRBV5-1; the D gene is possibly TRBD1 (5 bases). From germline, CDR1 is SGHRS and CDR2 YFSETQ. V was clipped by 4 bases and J by 1 base, with 17 bases between them. The CDR3 has 16 residues. The CDR3 sequence: CASSPLGRGTNTEAFF. CDR3 in DNA: TGCGCCAGCAGCCCCCTGGGACGGGGAACGAACACTGAAGCTTTCTTT. Full variable domain (outside the CDR3, taken from reference TRBV5-1 and TRBJ1-1): KAGVTQTPRYLIKTRGQQVTLSCSPISGHRSVSWYQQTPGQGLQFLFEYFSETQRNKGNFPGRFSGRQFSNSRSEMNVSTLELGDSALYLCASSPLGRGTNTEAFFGQGTRLTVV.

The chain couples TRBV28 to TRBJ2-5, with D perhaps matching TRBD2 (6 bases). The germline V gene encodes CDR1 MDHEN and CDR2 SYDVKM. V was shortened by 11 bases and J by 14 bases, with 18 bases between the two germline ends. The CDR3 is made up of 10 amino acids. CDR3: CAAAGPRPYF. For the CDR3, the DNA is TGTGCCGCCGCGGGGCCGAGACCCTACTTC.